Reported below is one TCR beta chain. Antigen specificity is unknown. The CDR3 totals 14 residues. The germline V gene encodes CDR1 LGHNA and CDR2 YSLEER. V lost 4 bases and J lost 2, with 10 bases in between. This record comes from a study of T cell responses to AZD1222 COVID-19 vaccine. Study results and caveats: CD4 TCRs covered the whole spike, strongest at regions 160-218 and 743-854. Sampling that yielded the repertoires occurred only after the peak T cell response. Spike-specific TCR breadth and depth were elevated following two AZD1222 doses.

Profiling relied on immunoSEQ multiplex PCR, and the TCRdb table lists in-frame clones only, not all of them. The profile shows about 30,000 clones, roughly 92% of them singletons. The rearrangement uses TRBV4-3 and TRBJ2-3, with D possibly matching TRBD2 (5 bases). The source was peripheral blood, collected on day 0 of AZD1222 vaccination. The receptor was isolated from an adult in good health. CDR3 sequence (DNA): TGCGCCAGCAGCCCAGGACTCTCCACAGATACGCAGTATTTT. Residues: CASSPGLSTDTQYF.